One and the same sample provided the 17 T cell receptor beta chains below, sequenced in a study of cytomegalovirus exposure and HLA in healthy donors (dated by TCRdb to the late 2010s). The library was made by the immunoSEQ multiplex PCR assay. The multiplex PCR relied on a mix of 60 forward primers for TCR Vbeta segments and 13 reverse primers for TCR Jbeta segments. TCRdb re-hosts the immuneACCESS table, in-frame sequences only. Its copies lack some clones; in the studies checked, an unresolved V gene accounts for under half of them, and the cause for the rest is not known. This sample gives 200,000 to 250,000 clones in total; about four fifths of them show up just once. The ten largest clones take up 10% of the sample. Sequencing input: PBMCs. These TCRs come from a woman between 50 and 59 years old in good health and CMV-seropositive.

The chain recombines TRBV19 with TRBJ2-4; 7 bases match TRBD1. The CDR3 is made up of 19 amino acids. The junction had 12 bases not matched to a gene; V was cut back by 1 base and J by 0 bases. Germline V lookup: CDR1 LNHDA, CDR2 SQIVND (reference sequence). The CDR3 DNA is TGTGCCAGTAGTATAGTAGGTAGAGGACAGGAGTTAGCCAAAAACATTCAGTACTTC. Protein product: CASSIVGRGQELAKNIQYF.

This chain uses TRBV5-1 with TRBJ1-2; D unresolved. The ends were cut back, 5 bases at V and 0 bases at J, with 14 bases in the middle. Germline V gene lookup returns CDR1 SGHRS and CDR2 YFSETQ. The CDR3 covers 15 residues. CDR3 region: CASSHINNPNYGYTF. The CDR3 DNA sequence: TGCGCCAGCAGTCATATTAACAACCCTAACTATGGCTACACCTTC.

This clone appeared a single time. This chain uses TRBV7-9 with TRBJ1-2, with D perhaps matching TRBD1 (6 bases). V was shortened by 8 bases and J by 4 bases, with 20 bases between the two germline ends. The V gene's germline CDR1 is SEHNR and CDR2 FQNEAQ (reference sequence). CDR3 length: 15 residues. CDR3 sequence (DNA): TGTGCCAGCTCAGGGGCCCACGGGGCAACCTATGGCTACACCTTC. Its translation: CASSGAHGATYGYTF.

This chain connects TRBV29-1 to TRBJ2-1; TRBD1 aligns across 10 bases. The junction had 4 bases not matched to a gene; V was cut back by 6 bases and J by 5 bases. The CDR3 runs to 13 residues. CDR1 and CDR2 from the germline V gene are SQVTM and ANQGSEA. The CDR3 reads CSVRTGGHNEQFF. In nucleotides, the CDR3 is TGCAGCGTACGGACAGGGGGACACAATGAGCAGTTCTTC.

V and J are TRBV30 and TRBJ2-7; 11 positions match TRBD2. Germline assignment: CDR1 GTSNPN and CDR2 SVGIG (reference sequence). CDR3 size: 17 residues. The V segment lost 0 bases and the J segment 4 bases; nucleotides outside the gene matches: 11. The CDR3 DNA reads TGTGCCTGGAGTGTACGGGATAGCGGGGGGGCTGGGTACGAGCAGTACTTC. The encoded protein is CAWSVRDSGGAGYEQYF.

V gene TRBV25-1 combines with J gene TRBJ1-1; a weak D match, TRBD1 (6 bases). Germline CDR1 is MGHDK and CDR2 is SYGVNS. The germline V and J ends were trimmed by 2 bases and 10 bases, with 14 bases remaining between them. CDR3 length: 13 residues. This chain's CDR3 is CASSEGQSRGAFF. Written as DNA, the CDR3 is TGTGCCAGCAGTGAAGGACAGTCGAGGGGAGCTTTCTTT.

The rearrangement joins TRBV19 to TRBJ2-7; 8 bases match TRBD1. From germline, CDR1 is LNHDA and CDR2 SQIVND (reference sequence). Trimming cost V 5 bases and J 3 bases; bases outside gene matches: 12. The CDR3 covers 16 residues. This CDR3 reads CASSSYRPGQDYEQYF. The CDR3 DNA reads as TGTGCCAGTAGTTCATATAGACCGGGACAGGACTACGAGCAGTACTTC.

The chain is built from TRBV7-9 and TRBJ2-7; 7 bases are a match to TRBD1. Trimming took 4 bases from V and 6 from J; bases not matched to a gene: 3. This CDR3 has 12 residues. Germline CDR1 is SEHNR and CDR2 is FQNEAQ (reference sequence). CDR3 nucleotides: TGTGCCAGCAGCTCGACAGGGCCCGAGCAGTACTTC. Amino acid sequence: CASSSTGPEQYF.

V gene TRBV7-8 combines with J gene TRBJ1-3, with TRBD1 as a possible D gene (6 bases). V dropped 3 bases and J dropped 0 bases, with 15 bases sitting between them. The CDR3 has 17 amino acids. Germline CDR1 and CDR2: SGHVS and FQNEAQ. CDR3 amino acids: CASSFVGAGASGNTIYF. CDR3 nucleotides: TGTGCCAGCAGCTTTGTGGGGGCGGGGGCCTCTGGAAACACCATATATTTT.

This chain connects TRBV6-6 to TRBJ1-5, with D tentatively TRBD1 (5 bases). V was clipped by 2 bases and J by 3 bases, with 11 bases between them. The CDR3 spans 15 residues. Per germline, CDR1 MNHNY and CDR2 SVGAGI (reference sequence). The CDR3 nucleotides are TGTGCCAGCAGTTACGGGGCAGGATTCAATCAGCCCCAGCATTTT. The encoded protein is CASSYGAGFNQPQHF.

The V and J genes are TRBV2 and TRBJ1-1; D possibly corresponds to TRBD1 (6 bases). Trimming stripped 8 bases from V and 0 bases from J, with 7 bases between. The CDR3 spans 12 residues. Germline V gene lookup returns CDR1 SNHLY and CDR2 FYNNEI. DNA for the CDR3: TGTGCCAGCGGGACATTGAACACTGAAGCTTTCTTT. Encoded protein: CASGTLNTEAFF. The complete variable domain, with remaining parts taken from reference TRBV2 and TRBJ1-1, reads EPEVTQTPSHQVTQMGQEVILRCVPISNHLYFYWYRQILGQKVEFLVSFYNNEISEKSEIFDDQFSVERPDGSNFTLKIRSTKLEDSAMYFCASGTLNTEAFFGQGTRLTVV.

This CDR3 is CASSHPQGRETQYF. The CDR3, as DNA: TGCGCCAGCAGCCACCCACAGGGGAGGGAGACCCAGTACTTC. The chain couples TRBV4-1 to TRBJ2-5; the D gene is possibly TRBD1 (7 bases). V was clipped by 3 bases and J by 5 bases, with 13 bases between them. This CDR3 contains 14 residues. Germline CDR1 MGHRA, CDR2 YSYEKL.

DNA of the CDR3: TGTGCCAGCAGCCCCCGGGGGTCCTACTACGAGCAGTACTTC. It yields the protein CASSPRGSYYEQYF. The V call is TRBV11-3, the J call TRBJ2-7; D may be TRBD2 (6 bases). CDR3 length equals 14 residues. V lost 5 bases and J lost 3, with 14 bases in between. Germline loops: CDR1 SGHNT, CDR2 YENEEA.

In this sample, this clone turned up once. This chain links TRBV6-1 with TRBJ1-1; unclear D gene. The CDR3 consists of 11 residues. Germline V gives CDR1 MNHNS, CDR2 SASEGT. CDR3 DNA: TGTGCGATTCGACAAGACACTGAAGCTTTCTTT. It codes for CAIRQDTEAFF.

CDR3 sequence reads: CAWTPGEGRAFF. CDR3 nucleotide sequence: TGTGCCTGGACCCCGGGGGAGGGGCGAGCTTTCTTT. V is TRBV30 and J is TRBJ1-1; D is perhaps TRBD1 (5 bases). This CDR3 region has 12 residues. V was shortened by 4 bases and J by 10 bases, with 16 bases between the two germline ends. Looked up from germline, CDR1 is GTSNPN and CDR2 is SVGIG (reference sequence).

V usage is TRBV6-1 and J usage is TRBJ1-4, with D unresolved. CDR1 and CDR2 from the germline V gene are MNHNS and SASEGT. The V and J ends lost 6 bases and 5 bases respectively, with 16 bases between them. The CDR3 is 15 residues long. The CDR3 sequence: CASRPNPGGNEKLFF. The CDR3 DNA is TGTGCCAGCAGGCCTAACCCAGGCGGGAATGAAAAACTGTTTTTT.

V gene TRBV7-9 combines with J gene TRBJ2-3, with TRBD2 identical over 10 bases. CDR3 length: 17 amino acids. Germline V gene sequence: CDR1 SEHNR, CDR2 FQNEAQ (reference sequence). J lost 2 bases, V lost 3 bases, and 8 bases had no gene match. CDR3 DNA: TGTGCCAGCAGCTTTGTGACCGGGACTAGCGACACAGATACGCAGTATTTT. Its protein product is CASSFVTGTSDTDTQYF.